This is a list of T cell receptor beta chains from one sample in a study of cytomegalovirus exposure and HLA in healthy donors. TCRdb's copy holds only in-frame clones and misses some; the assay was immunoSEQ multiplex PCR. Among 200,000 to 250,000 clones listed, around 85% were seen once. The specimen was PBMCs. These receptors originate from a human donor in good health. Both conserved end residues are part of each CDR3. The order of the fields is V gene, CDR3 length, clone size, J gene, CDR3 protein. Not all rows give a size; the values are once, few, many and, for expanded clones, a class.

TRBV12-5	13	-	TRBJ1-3	CASRASSGNTIYF
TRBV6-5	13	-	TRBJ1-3	CASSYSQENTIYF
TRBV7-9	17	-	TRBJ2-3	CASSLWGLAGNTDTQYF
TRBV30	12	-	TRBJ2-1	CAWTSASREQFF
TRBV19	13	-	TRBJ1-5	CASTRTHQEPQHF
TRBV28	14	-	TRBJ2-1	CASSGTGSYNEQFF
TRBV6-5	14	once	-	CASSLLDRVTEQYF
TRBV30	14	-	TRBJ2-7	CAWERGTEPYEQYF
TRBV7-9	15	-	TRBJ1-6	CASRNETGAYSPLHF
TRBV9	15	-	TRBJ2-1	CASSRRTSGTNEQFF
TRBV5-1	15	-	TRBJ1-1	CASSLLTGRSAEAFF
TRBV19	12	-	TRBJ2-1	CASRLADNEQFF
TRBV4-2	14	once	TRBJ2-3	CASSQGGLPDTQYF
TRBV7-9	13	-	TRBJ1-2	CSSSAPQAYGYTF
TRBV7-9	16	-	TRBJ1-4	CASSLATGATNEKLFF
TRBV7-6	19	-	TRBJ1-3	CASSLVGLAGGISGNTIYF
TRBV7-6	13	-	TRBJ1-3	CASSPISGNTIYF
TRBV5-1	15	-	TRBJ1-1	CASSLLGRDNTEAFF
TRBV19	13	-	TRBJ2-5	CASSRSGIETQYF
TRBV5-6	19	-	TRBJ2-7	CASSLPSSGSIRYPYEQYF
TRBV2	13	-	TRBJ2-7	CASSAGDSYEQYF
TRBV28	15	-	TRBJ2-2	CASSHGQGDTGELFF
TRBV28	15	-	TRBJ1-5	CASSYDRLRGQPQHF
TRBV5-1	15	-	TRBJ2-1	CASSFGRGPYNEQFF
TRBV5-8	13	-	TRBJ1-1	CASSLYMNTEAFF
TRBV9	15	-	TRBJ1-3	CASSVDGRVGNTIYF
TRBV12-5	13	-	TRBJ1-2	CASGSPQGDGYTF
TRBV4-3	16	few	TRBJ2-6	CASSHSRRAGANVLTF
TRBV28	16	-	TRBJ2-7	CASSYHRTGFEYEQYF
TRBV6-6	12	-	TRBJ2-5	CASRGGQGEQYF
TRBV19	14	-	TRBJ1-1	CASSIGQTNTEAFF
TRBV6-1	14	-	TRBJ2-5	CASSEPLRDRVYYF
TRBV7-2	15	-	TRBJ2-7	CASSNSGSVSYEQYF
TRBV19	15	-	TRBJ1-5	CASSTAGTGAQPQHF
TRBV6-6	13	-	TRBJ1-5	CASIQHGDQPQHF
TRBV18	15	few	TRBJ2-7	CASSPPGRGLYEQYF
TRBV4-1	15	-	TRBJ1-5	CASSDGTAYNQPQHF
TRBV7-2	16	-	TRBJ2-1	CASRRTGTSGSNEQFF
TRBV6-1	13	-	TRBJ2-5	CASSAGSQEAQYF
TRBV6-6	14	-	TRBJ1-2	CASSYLGLNYGYTF
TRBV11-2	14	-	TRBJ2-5	CASTSGEREETQYF